The 24 T cell receptor beta chains listed next were all sequenced from one sample in a study of blood T cell repertoires in COVID-19. Sequencing was performed with immunoSEQ multiplex PCR; in TCRdb, only in-frame clones are kept and a portion is missing. The repertoire holds 150,000 to 200,000 clones, approximately 89% seen once, with approximately 2.3% in the top ten. Sequencing used PBMCs or T cells enriched from blood (not recorded which). These receptors all come from a woman in her forties with acute COVID-19.

The chain links TRBV9 to TRBJ2-3, with 7 nucleotides matching TRBD1. The CDR3 contains 17 residues. Germline CDR1 and CDR2: SGDLS and YYNGEE. The ends lost 4 bases at V and 2 bases at J; junction bases unmatched: 13. CDR3 in amino acids: CASSHTPGQANTDTQYF. The DNA of the CDR3 is TGTGCCAGCAGCCATACCCCCGGACAGGCGAACACAGATACGCAGTATTTT. Full variable domain (remainder filled in from reference TRBV9 and TRBJ2-3): DSGVTQTPKHLITATGQRVTLRCSPRSGDLSVYWYQQSLDQGLQFLIQYYNGEERAKGNILERFSAQQFPDLHSELNLSSLELGDSALYFCASSHTPGQANTDTQYFGPGTRLTVL.

The chain joins TRBV25-1 to TRBJ2-5; 8 nucleotides match TRBD1. Germline-derived CDR1 and CDR2 are MGHDK and SYGVNS. The V and J ends lost 6 bases and 4 bases, in that order; junction bases with no gene match: 10. This CDR3 is built from 15 residues. CDR3 nucleotides: TGTGCCAGCAGCCACTCCGGGACAGGTGGAGAGACCCAGTACTTC. Translating gives CASSHSGTGGETQYF.

This chain joins TRBV11-2 and TRBJ2-5, with 9 bases aligning to TRBD2. Germline values: CDR1 SGHAT, CDR2 FQNNGV. J gave up 3 bases and V 2 bases, and 4 bases lay outside the gene matches. The CDR3 is 15 residues long. CDR3 sequence reads: CASSLLAGPEETQYF. The CDR3 coding sequence is TGTGCCAGCAGCTTACTAGCGGGACCCGAAGAGACCCAGTACTTC.

The V and J genes are TRBV21-1 and TRBJ2-2; TRBD2 is the table's D call and was not checked against the DNA. TRBV21-1 is annotated as a pseudogene. The CDR3 is 14 residues long. The CDR3 DNA follows: TGTGCCAGCAGCCCCCGGGAGGGGGTCGGGGAGCTGTTTTTT. It yields the protein CASSPREGVGELFF.

This rearrangement joins TRBV6-5 to TRBJ2-6, with a weak D call TRBD1 (6 bases). Germline-derived CDR1 and CDR2 are MNHEY and SVGAGI. CDR3 length equals 14 residues. V was clipped by 6 bases and J by 4 bases, with 10 bases between them. CDR3 in amino acids: CASRQGAGANVLTF. The CDR3 DNA sequence: TGTGCCAGCAGACAGGGTGCAGGGGCCAACGTCCTGACTTTC.

The rearrangement joins TRBV11-1 to TRBJ2-1; 12 bases match TRBD2. The J segment lost 7 bases and the V segment lost 3 bases, leaving 4 bases of the junction unmatched. CDR3 length: 15 residues. Germline loops: CDR1 SGHAT, CDR2 FQDESV (reference sequence). In DNA, the CDR3 is TGTGCCAGCAGCTTTGGACTAGCGGGAACAAATGAGCAGTTCTTC. Residues: CASSFGLAGTNEQFF.

This clone was observed a single time. V and J are TRBV5-1 and TRBJ2-4; 7 bases are shared with TRBD1. Per the germline V gene, CDR1 is SGHRS and CDR2 is YFSETQ. CDR3 size: 13 residues. The ends lost 7 bases at V and 3 bases at J; junction bases unmatched: 4. The chain's CDR3 is CASAAGGKNIQYF. The CDR3 DNA reads TGCGCCAGCGCAGCAGGGGGCAAAAACATTCAGTACTTC.

The chain has TRBV10-2 and TRBJ1-5; TRBD1 matches at 10 bases. CDR1 and CDR2 from the germline V gene are WSHSY and SAAADI. V trimming: 8 bases; J trimming: 6 bases; junction bases outside the gene matches: 10. The CDR3 extends over 15 amino acids. The CDR3 region is CASGGQGDGIQPQHF. CDR3 bases: TGCGCCAGCGGAGGACAGGGGGACGGCATTCAGCCCCAGCATTTT.

This chain connects TRBV3-1 (or the pseudogene TRBV3-2) to TRBJ2-7; 10 nucleotides match TRBD2. The germline gives CDR1 LGHDT, CDR2 YNNKEL (reference sequence). J was trimmed by 2 bases and V by 9 bases; bases with no gene match: 10. The CDR3 is 15 residues long. CDR3 bases: TGTGCCAGTCCCCATAAGGGACTAGCGACCTACGAGCAGTACTTC. This gives the protein CASPHKGLATYEQYF.

This chain connects TRBV9 to TRBJ1-2; TRBD1 matches at 10 bases. Trimming took 0 bases from V and 7 from J; bases not matched to a gene: 3. Germline V gene sequence: CDR1 SGDLS, CDR2 YYNGEE. The CDR3 covers 14 residues. The CDR3 protein is CASSVVGTGVGYTF. DNA for the CDR3: TGTGCCAGCAGCGTAGTTGGGACAGGGGTTGGCTACACCTTC.

The chain is built from TRBV19 and TRBJ2-7, with a possible D match to TRBD1 (5 bases). Trimming removed 2 bases from V and 2 bases from J, with 13 bases in between. Germline V gives CDR1 LNHDA, CDR2 SQIVND (reference sequence). This CDR3 contains 15 residues. In DNA, the CDR3 is TGTGCCAGTAGTATAAGTGGGCAGGGCACCTACGAGCAGTACTTC. This sequence encodes CASSISGQGTYEQYF.

This chain links TRBV9 with TRBJ2-1; the D is unclear. The germline gives CDR1 SGDLS, CDR2 YYNGEE. CDR3 length equals 15 residues. V was pared by 3 bases and J by 2 bases, with 12 bases between. Here the CDR3 DNA reads TGTGCCAGCAGCGGAAACGGTGAGGCCTACAATGAGCAGTTCTTC. It encodes CASSGNGEAYNEQFF.

This clone was found once. The J gene is TRBJ1-6, the V gene TRBV7-2; possible D gene TRBD1, 6 bases. The germline CDR1 and CDR2 sequences are SGHTA and FQGNSA. V lost 5 bases to trimming and J lost 9 bases, with 17 bases between them. CDR3 length: 15 residues. The CDR3 nucleotides are TGTGCCAGCAGCGCACGGACAGCGCTTGGTTCACCCCTCCACTTT. Its protein is CASSARTALGSPLHF.

This clone was detected only once. The V and J genes are TRBV18 and TRBJ1-1; TRBD1 matches at 7 bases. V dropped 3 bases and J dropped 3; count of bases not matched to a gene: 4. From germline, CDR1 is KGHSH and CDR2 LQKENI. This CDR3 has 14 residues. In DNA form, the CDR3 reads TGTGCCAGCTCACCTTGGGACAGACACACTGAAGCTTTCTTT. Its protein product is CASSPWDRHTEAFF.

The chain couples TRBV7-8 to TRBJ2-2; TRBD2 aligns across 9 bases. With 5 bases clipped from V and 3 bases from J, the junction kept 4 bases outside the gene matches. CDR1 SGHVS and CDR2 FQNEAQ come from the germline V gene. This CDR3 spans 15 amino acids. The CDR3 spells CASSPSGGYTGELFF. The CDR3 coding sequence is TGTGCCAGCAGCCCCAGCGGGGGGTACACCGGGGAGCTGTTTTTT.

As concerns this clone: At one end the junction does not follow the germline gene, possibly because of a read error. This chain links TRBV7-7 with TRBJ2-5; 14 nucleotides agree with TRBD2. The CDR3 is made up of 15 amino acids. Germline V gene lookup returns CDR1 SSHAT and CDR2 FNYEAQ (reference sequence). CDR3 DNA: TGTGCTAGCAGCCCCCGGACTAGCGGGAGGGAGACCCAGTACTTC. This encodes CASSPRTSGRETQYF.

A single count supports this clone. V and J are TRBV4-1 and TRBJ2-2; 8 bases agree with TRBD1. The CDR3 is made up of 15 amino acids. V lost 5 bases, J lost 1 base, and 3 bases stayed unmatched. The germline V gene has CDR1 MGHRA and CDR2 YSYEKL. This chain's CDR3 is CASSSRGQNTGELFF. The CDR3 nucleotides are TGCGCCAGCAGCTCCAGGGGGCAGAACACCGGGGAGCTGTTTTTT.

The genes are TRBV5-6 and TRBJ2-2, with D unclear. The ends were cut back, 2 bases at V and 5 bases at J, with 13 bases in the middle. CDR1 is SGHDT, CDR2 YYEEEE, per germline. The CDR3 length is 15 residues. The CDR3 is CASSLQPTRTGELFF. DNA of the CDR3: TGTGCCAGCAGCTTACAACCCACGCGGACCGGGGAGCTGTTTTTT.

V gene TRBV7-9 combines with J gene TRBJ2-2; 10 positions agree with TRBD2. This CDR3 is 16 amino acids long. Germline values: CDR1 SEHNR, CDR2 FQNEAQ (reference sequence). With 5 bases clipped from V and 5 bases from J, the junction kept 8 bases outside the gene matches. The CDR3 DNA follows: TGTGCCAGCAGCCCGGCTAGCGGGGGCGTAACCGGGGAGCTGTTTTTT. Translating gives CASSPASGGVTGELFF.

Notes on this clone: The same CDR3 also results from other DNA sequences found in this sample. This chain connects TRBV7-2 to TRBJ2-3; a weak D match, TRBD2 (5 bases). This CDR3 contains 13 residues. V lost 1 base and J lost 4, with 6 bases in between. Per the germline V gene, CDR1 is SGHTA and CDR2 is FQGNSA. In DNA form, the CDR3 reads TGTGCCAGCAGCTTAGTACTAGCAGATACGCAGTATTTT. Protein product: CASSLVLADTQYF.

This sequence joins TRBV5-8 and TRBJ2-2; 9 positions agree with TRBD2. Germline loops: CDR1 SGHTS, CDR2 YDEGEE. Germline trimming cut 4 bases from V and 0 bases from J; bases unmatched to any gene: 10. The CDR3 sequence is 18 residues long. The CDR3 spells CASSNRGGLASNTGELFF. Here the CDR3 DNA reads TGTGCCAGCAGCAACCGGGGGGGACTAGCCTCGAACACCGGGGAGCTGTTTTTT. The variable domain in full, completed from reference TRBV5-8 and TRBJ2-2, reads EAGVTQSPTHLIKTRGQQATLRCSPISGHTSVYWYQQALGLGLQFLLWYDEGEERNRGNFPPRFSGRQFPNYSSELNVNALELEDSALYLCASSNRGGLASNTGELFFGEGSRLTVL.

The chain combines TRBV29-1 with TRBJ2-7; tentatively, D is TRBD2 (5 bases). CDR1 is SQVTM, CDR2 ANQGSEA, per germline. The CDR3 length is 14 residues. Trimming took off 3 bases at V and 7 bases at J, with 19 bases between the two ends. Here the CDR3 reads CSVDNPLEGPEQYF. In DNA, the CDR3 is TGCAGCGTTGATAATCCTCTCGAGGGCCCTGAGCAGTACTTC.

The chain carries TRBV29-1 and TRBJ2-5; 12 bases line up with TRBD2. There are 17 residues in the CDR3. CDR1 and CDR2 from the germline V gene are SQVTM and ANQGSEA. V lost 0 bases and J lost 5; bases outside the gene matches: 10. The CDR3 is CSVEDIALAGGGETQYF. CDR3 DNA: TGCAGCGTTGAAGATATTGCACTAGCGGGAGGAGGGGAGACCCAGTACTTC.

This clone was observed a handful of times. The chain recombines TRBV3-1 (or the pseudogene TRBV3-2) with TRBJ2-7, with no clear D. The CDR3 is made up of 14 amino acids. The ends were cut back, 0 bases at V and 0 bases at J, with 6 bases in the middle. The germline gives CDR1 LGHDT, CDR2 YNNKEL (reference sequence). CDR3 sequence: CASSQDAVSYEQYF. CDR3 DNA sequence: TGTGCCAGCAGCCAAGATGCGGTCTCCTACGAGCAGTACTTC.